One and the same sample provided the 6 T cell receptor beta chains below, sequenced in a study of identical twins. TCRdb re-analysed the 5' RACE reads in MiXCR, keeping a single row per CDR3 protein. Among 400,000 to 650,000 distinct CDR3 sequences listed, 20% to 25% were seen once. This same sample was also taken into another study, of T cells expressing NK-cell markers.

The sequenced material came from CD4+ T cells sorted from blood. These TCRs come from a young woman in good health.

This clonotype was seen many times. J is TRBJ1-1 and V is TRBV7-9; no clear D. Trimming shortened V by 5 bases and J by 1 base, and 8 bases separated the two germline ends. The CDR3 loop spans 13 amino acids. Germline values: CDR1 SEHNR, CDR2 FQNEAQ (reference sequence). This chain's CDR3 is CASSQDGNTEAFF. DNA of the CDR3: TGTGCCAGCAGCCAGGACGGGAACACTGAAGCTTTCTTT.

A few counts support this clonotype. This chain joins TRBV6-4 and TRBJ1-6; D uncertain. Looked up from germline, CDR1 is MRHNA and CDR2 is SNTAGT. The CDR3 totals 14 residues. V was clipped by 6 bases and J by 3 bases, with 9 bases between them. This CDR3 is CASRPPGYNSPLHF. The CDR3 nucleotides are TGTGCCAGCAGACCCCCGGGCTATAATTCACCCCTCCACTTT.

The CDR3 nucleotides read TGCGCCAGCAGCTCTGGACAGGACTGGAATGAGCAGTTCTTC. Amino acids: CASSSGQDWNEQFF. The J gene is TRBJ2-1, the V gene TRBV5-1; 7 bases agree with TRBD1. Trimming took 3 bases from V and 7 from J; bases not matched to a gene: 7. Germline CDR1 is SGHRS and CDR2 is YFSETQ. The CDR3 extends over 14 amino acids.

The CDR3 sequence: CASSVLDSGNTIYF. CDR3 in DNA: TGTGCCAGCAGCGTACTCGACTCTGGAAACACCATATATTTT. The chain links TRBV9 to TRBJ1-3; no clear D. Germline CDR1 is SGDLS and CDR2 is YYNGEE. Between the trimmed V and J ends, which lost 1 base and 0 bases, there was a span of 5 bases. The CDR3 is 14 residues long.

This CDR3 reads CASSYRRDLYGYTF. CDR3 nucleotide sequence: TGTGCCAGCAGCTATCGCCGGGACTTATATGGCTACACCTTC. This chain links TRBV11-2 with TRBJ1-2; perhaps TRBD1 as D (5 bases). In germline, CDR1 is SGHAT, CDR2 FQNNGV. The CDR3 sequence is 14 residues long. V was cut by 4 bases and J by 5 bases, with 14 bases left in between. The full variable domain, in which reference TRBV11-2 and TRBJ1-2 provide the parts outside the CDR3, is EAGVAQSPRYKIIEKRQSVAFWCNPISGHATLYWYQQILGQGPKLLIQFQNNGVVDDSQLPKDRFSAERLKGVDSTLKIQPAKLEDSAVYLCASSYRRDLYGYTFGSGTRLTVV.

The chain is built from TRBV20-1 and TRBJ1-2; D may be TRBD1 (6 bases). From germline, CDR1 is DFQATT and CDR2 SNEGSKA (reference sequence). V lost 6 bases and J lost 4, with 18 bases in between. The CDR3 length is 14 residues. The chain's CDR3 is CSARTTGGGYGYTF. The CDR3 DNA reads TGCAGTGCCCGGACGACGGGGGGCGGCTATGGCTACACCTTC.